A selection of T cell receptor beta chains follows, all from one sample in a study of cytomegalovirus exposure and HLA in healthy donors. Assay: immunoSEQ multiplex PCR; the TCRdb copy retains only in-frame clones and omits some. This table has approximately 97,000 clones, about 62% appearing once. Sequencing was done on a sample of PBMCs. Receptors were obtained from a human donor in good health. CDR3s include the opening cysteine and the closing phenylalanine or tryptophan. Each record gives: J gene, V gene, clone size, D gene, CDR3 DNA, CDR3 protein. A D gene is named only where the DNA matches it firmly. Clone size is shown for a subset of rows, as once, few, many or a class of expanded clone.

TRBJ1-5 | TRBV19 | once | - | TGTGCCAGTAGTATAGAGGGGGGGACCGGTCAGCCCCAGCATTTT | CASSIEGGTGQPQHF
TRBJ2-3 | TRBV5-1 | - | - | TGCGCCAGCAGCTTTAAGGGGGGCACAGATACGCAGTATTTT | CASSFKGGTDTQYF
TRBJ1-1 | TRBV5-8 | - | TRBD1 | TGTGCCAGCGGACAGGGGGCTCCTCTCAAGAACACTGAAGCTTTCTTT | CASGQGAPLKNTEAFF
TRBJ1-5 | TRBV30 | once | - | TGTGCCTGGAGTGACGGGACATCTTTGGGTTTTGGTTCTCAGCCCCAGCATTTT | CAWSDGTSLGFGSQPQHF
TRBJ1-2 | TRBV13 | once | - | TGTGCCAGCAGCTTAGACTACTATGGCTACACCTTC | CASSLDYYGYTF
TRBJ2-5 | TRBV11-2 | once | - | TGTGCCAGCAGCCACCGGGGGTTTGTGGAGACCCAGTACTTC | CASSHRGFVETQYF
TRBJ1-1 | TRBV7-9 | - | TRBD1 | TGTGCCAGCAGCAGAGACAGGGGGAGAGCTTTCTTT | CASSRDRGRAFF
TRBJ1-2 | TRBV28 | - | TRBD1 | TGTGCCAGCAGCCTAGGGACAGCTACTAACTATGGCTACACCTTC | CASSLGTATNYGYTF
TRBJ1-2 | TRBV28 | - | TRBD1 | TGTGCCAGCAGTCCACCTAGCCGGACAGGGACTGGCTACACCTTC | CASSPPSRTGTGYTF
TRBJ2-2 | TRBV6-5 | - | TRBD2 | TGTGCCAGCACCTACTGGCTAGCGGGAACCGGGGAGCTGTTTTTT | CASTYWLAGTGELFF
TRBJ2-1 | TRBV10-2 | - | TRBD2 | TGCGCCAGCAGTGATTTAGGTGCTAGCGGCTACAATGAGCAGTTCTTC | CASSDLGASGYNEQFF
TRBJ1-5 | TRBV19 | - | - | TGTGCCAGTAGCGAGAACCATCAGCCCCAGCATTTT | CASSENHQPQHF
TRBJ2-6 | TRBV6-1 | - | - | TGTGCCAGCAGTGAAGAGCCCTCTGGGGCCAACGTCCTGACTTTC | CASSEEPSGANVLTF
TRBJ2-5 | TRBV7-6 | once | TRBD1 | TGTGCCAGCAGCACCCCCCCCGGGACAGGGATTCAAGAGACCCAGTACTTC | CASSTPPGTGIQETQYF
TRBJ2-7 | TRBV11-3 | - | - | TGTGCCAGCAGCTTAGCGGGACAGGGCGGCACTAGCGGGATTTACGAGCAGTACTTC | CASSLAGQGGTSGIYEQYF
TRBJ2-2 | TRBV19 | - | - | TGTGCCAGTAGTATAGCCGGGAACGTTGGGTCGGGCGGGAAGAACACCGGGGAGCTGTTTTTT | CASSIAGNVGSGGKNTGELFF
TRBJ1-1 | TRBV30 | - | - | TGTGCCTGGAGTCACAGGCCCAACAACACTGAAGCTTTCTTT | CAWSHRPNNTEAFF
TRBJ2-5 | TRBV7-9 | - | - | TGTGCCAGCAGCTCGACCGAGGGTGGCGAGACCCAGTACTTC | CASSSTEGGETQYF
TRBJ2-7 | TRBV7-9 | - | TRBD1 | TGTGCCAGCAGCGATCAGGGGGCCATTAGCTCCTACGAGCAGTACTTC | CASSDQGAISSYEQYF
TRBJ1-1 | TRBV28 | few | - | TGTGCCAGCAGTACCCCGGGCAGGGGTAGAACTGAAGCTTTCTTT | CASSTPGRGRTEAFF
TRBJ2-3 | TRBV30 | - | - | TGTGCCTGGAGTGTAGACAACACAGATACGCAGTATTTT | CAWSVDNTDTQYF
TRBJ2-7 | TRBV7-9 | - | TRBD1 | TGTGCCAGCAGCTTGGGACAGTTCTACGAGCAGTACTTC | CASSLGQFYEQYF
TRBJ2-1 | TRBV6-1 | - | TRBD2 | TGTGCCAGCAGTGAAAAGACTAGCGGACACAATGAGCAGTTCTTC | CASSEKTSGHNEQFF
TRBJ2-3 | TRBV7-9 | - | - | TGTGCCAGCAGCTTAGGTATCGTGACAGATACGCAGTATTTT | CASSLGIVTDTQYF
TRBJ2-2 | TRBV6-4 | few | - | TGTGCCAGCAGTCAAGCGGGCGACACCGGGGAGCTGTTTTTT | CASSQAGDTGELFF
TRBJ2-1 | TRBV7-9 | - | - | TGTGCCAGCCTAGCCCCCCCCTACAATGAGCAGTTCTTC | CASLAPPYNEQFF
TRBJ2-5 | TRBV4-2 | few | TRBD2 | TGTGCCAGCAGGGCAAGGACTAGCGGGAGTTGGTGTTGGGAGACCCAGTACTTC | CASRARTSGSWCWETQYF